Described below is a single T cell receptor beta chain sequence and its context. Its antigen is unidentified. The table came from immunoSEQ multiplex PCR; TCRdb's copy has only in-frame clones and leaves some out. This table holds 83,000 or so clones, around nine tenths found once. The data belong to a study of identifying expanded T cells in peripheral blood. Findings of the study overall: Two-week clone count variance significantly increased as total template count grew.

Collection occurred without any documented infections or immune events in donors. Looked up from germline, CDR1 is SGHVS and CDR2 is FQNEAQ. This CDR3 has 14 residues. The V and J ends lost 1 base and 4 bases respectively, with 7 bases between them. Sample: blood. The clonotype originates from a person between 18 and 70 years old in good health. The chain uses TRBV7-8 and TRBJ1-4; no clear D gene. The chain's CDR3 is CASSLGTNNEKLFF. CDR3 bases: TGTGCCAGCAGCTTAGGGACTAATAATGAAAAACTGTTTTTT.